This T cell receptor beta chain was identified during a study of CD8+ T cells in alopecia areata. Findings and caveats of the study: Clonality was higher in lesional than normal scalp, especially in alopecia totalis/universalis.

Reverse transcription of extracted RNA yielded cDNA, which provided the sequencing template. The protocol was immunoSEQ multiplex PCR, while the TCRdb copy is restricted to in-frame clones and leaves out a portion. The table includes about 34,000 clones, approximately 80% detected once. It was from alopecia areata patients that lesional scalp punch biopsies and peripheral blood were collected. CDR1 is MNHEY, CDR2 SMNVEV, per germline (reference sequence). V was clipped by 7 bases and J by 9 bases; unmatched bases: 12. This CDR3 has 16 residues. Concerning this clone itself: Its antigen is still unknown.

The J gene is TRBJ2-1, the V gene TRBV27; 13 bases are shared with TRBD2. This receptor was identified in a human donor with alopecia areata. Material for sequencing was NKG2D-low CD8+ T cells sorted from blood. The CDR3 protein is CASTTNLGLAGIEQFF. The CDR3 DNA reads as TGTGCCAGCACCACTAATTTGGGACTAGCGGGGATTGAGCAGTTCTTC.